These 8 T cell receptor beta chains share one sample of origin, sequenced in a study of T cells after yellow fever vaccination. Each CDR3 protein gets one entry after TCRdb re-called the 5' RACE reads with MiXCR. The data contain nearly 550,000 distinct CDR3 sequences, roughly a fifth of them singletons. The specimen was PBMCs, collected 15 days after the yellow fever booster vaccination. These receptors came from a man aged 25-45 years who received the YFV17D yellow fever vaccine.

This clonotype was detected only a few times. The J gene is TRBJ2-5, the V gene TRBV15, with D perhaps being TRBD1 or TRBD2 (6 bases each). V was cut by 0 bases and J by 5 bases, with 16 bases left in between. This CDR3 region has 16 residues. Germline V gene sequence: CDR1 LNHNV, CDR2 YYDKDF (reference sequence). For the CDR3, the DNA is TGTGCCACCAGCAGAGAGGGGGCGATTGGGGGGGAGACCCAGTACTTC. This codes for CATSREGAIGGETQYF. Filled out from reference TRBV15 and TRBJ2-5, the complete variable domain reads DAMVIQNPRYQVTQFGKPVTLSCSQTLNHNVMYWYQQKSSQAPKLLFHYYDKDFNNEADTPDNFQSRRPNTSFCFLDIRSPGLGDTAMYLCATSREGAIGGETQYFGPGTRLLVL.

The chain uses TRBV5-4 and TRBJ2-1; 11 positions agree with TRBD2. Germline V CDR1 and CDR2: SGHNT, YYREEE (reference sequence). V was pared by 4 bases and J by 7 bases, with 7 bases of the junction left unmatched. The CDR3 is 15 amino acids. As DNA, the CDR3 is TGTGCCAGCAGCCCACAAAGACTAGCGGGAAATGAGCAGTTCTTC. It translates to CASSPQRLAGNEQFF.

This clonotype has at least ten counts. This rearrangement joins TRBV29-1 to TRBJ2-7; D is uncertain. Germline loops: CDR1 SQVTM, CDR2 ANQGSEA. This CDR3 comprises 13 residues. The germline V and J ends were trimmed by 5 bases and 0 bases, with 11 bases remaining between them. CDR3 sequence: CSVCIGYSYEQYF. The CDR3 DNA reads TGCAGCGTTTGTATCGGCTACTCCTACGAGCAGTACTTC.

The chain recombines TRBV5-1 with TRBJ2-7, with TRBD1 identical over 8 bases. The ends lost 4 bases at V and 1 base at J; junction bases unmatched: 4. This CDR3 is built from 14 residues. Germline loops: CDR1 SGHRS, CDR2 YFSETQ. The CDR3 is CASSTGQESYEQYF. CDR3 nucleotides: TGCGCCAGCAGCACGGGACAGGAATCCTACGAGCAGTACTTC.

The chain uses TRBV3-1 and TRBJ2-4, with TRBD1 as a possible D gene (6 bases). With 3 bases removed from V and 9 bases from J, the gap between germline ends came to 18 bases. From germline, CDR1 is LGHDT and CDR2 YNNKEL (reference sequence). The CDR3 covers 15 residues. The CDR3 sequence is CASSHYLQQGTIQYF. CDR3 sequence (DNA): TGTGCCAGCAGCCACTACCTCCAACAGGGTACCATTCAGTACTTC.

The chain recombines TRBV19 with TRBJ2-1, with D possibly called TRBD1 or TRBD2 (5 bases each). CDR3 length equals 12 residues. The germline V gene encodes CDR1 LNHDA and CDR2 SQIVND (reference sequence). V lost 10 bases and J 12 bases, leaving 19 bases between the germline ends. The CDR3 here is CATLRPGTGQFF. The CDR3 DNA follows: TGTGCCACCTTACGTCCCGGGACGGGGCAGTTCTTC.

There are a few counts of this clonotype. Mismatch with germline at one junction end may stem from a read error. The J gene is TRBJ2-1, the V gene TRBV9; 7 bases are shared with TRBD2. The CDR3 spans 13 residues. Germline values: CDR1 SGDLS, CDR2 YYNGEE. Here the CDR3 DNA reads TGTGCCAGCAGCTCCCCCCGGGCGGGAGCTCCGGTCTTC. It translates to CASSSPRAGAPVF.

This clonotype has only a few counts. The chain is built from TRBV20-1 and TRBJ2-2; TRBD2 is a possible D gene (6 bases). V was trimmed by 7 bases and J by 0 bases, leaving 15 bases between them. Germline CDR1 DFQATT, CDR2 SNEGSKA (reference sequence). The CDR3 contains 15 residues. In nucleotides, the CDR3 is TGCAGTGTCCCCCCGTGGGGGGCGAACACCGGGGAGCTGTTTTTT. Its protein product is CSVPPWGANTGELFF.